Below, 3 T cell receptor beta chains from the same sample are listed, as sequenced in a study of T-cell reconstitution after alpha-beta-depleted transplantation in children. A library of TCRbeta sequences, prepared with unique molecular identifiers, was generated. TCRdb processed the PCR reads anew with MiXCR; each CDR3 protein has one entry. Here the sample spans 600,000 to 800,000 distinct CDR3 sequences, over 10% being singletons. The source material was PBMCs, sampled before TCRalphabeta/CD19-depleted stem cell transplant. Receptors were obtained from a girl aged 2-10 years with congenital amegakaryocytic thrombocytopenia, due to receive a stem cell transplant.

A note on this clonotype: A read error may explain this, as a much larger clone is one base away. The V gene is TRBV5-1, the J gene TRBJ2-3, with TRBD2 matching 14 bases. Germline CDR1 is SGHRS and CDR2 is YFSETQ. The CDR3 is 17 residues long. Here the CDR3 reads CACSRLAGGPSTDTQYF. The CDR3 DNA follows: TGCGCCTGCAGCCGACTAGCGGGAGGGCCTAGCACAGATACGCAGTATTTT.

This clonotype has at least ten counts. The chain joins TRBV9 to TRBJ2-2; possible D gene TRBD2, 6 bases. CDR1 is SGDLS, CDR2 YYNGEE, per germline. The CDR3 covers 17 residues. The V end lost 3 bases, the J end lost 0 bases, and 15 bases lay between the germline ends. CDR3 residues: CASSAARWGANTGELFF. CDR3 bases: TGTGCCAGCAGCGCAGCGAGGTGGGGGGCGAACACCGGGGAGCTGTTTTTT.

This clonotype was counted at least ten times. The chain joins TRBV29-1 to TRBJ1-2; the D gene is possibly TRBD1 (6 bases). CDR1 and CDR2 (germline): SQVTM, ANQGSEA. There are 15 residues in the CDR3. Trimming pared 4 bases from V and 4 bases from J, leaving 19 bases between. The chain's CDR3 is CSVVGPEQGTYGYTF. The DNA of the CDR3 is TGCAGCGTTGTAGGCCCCGAACAGGGTACCTATGGCTACACCTTC.